Shown below are 8 T cell receptor beta chains from a single sample sequenced in a study of ipilimumab plus nivolumab after autologous stem cell transplantation. TCRdb's table, derived via immunoSEQ multiplex PCR, lists solely in-frame clones and lacks some. The table records about 24,000 clones, 70% to 90% of them present only once. The source was PBMCs, collected in a trial of ipilimumab plus nivolumab as post-transplant consolidation. These receptors originate from a male donor with diffuse large B-cell lymphoma.

The gene calls are TRBV5-4 and TRBJ2-2; D could derive from TRBD1 or TRBD2 (5 bases each). Trimming stripped 1 base from V and 3 bases from J, with 10 bases between. This CDR3 spans 15 amino acids. CDR1 and CDR2 from the germline V gene are SGHNT and YYREEE (reference sequence). The DNA of the CDR3 is TGTGCCAGCAGCTTGAACCGAGGGGACACCGGGGAGCTGTTTTTT. It encodes CASSLNRGDTGELFF.

This clone has only a few counts. The rearrangement joins TRBV2 to TRBJ1-4; D perhaps matches TRBD1 (5 bases). There are 14 residues in the CDR3. Germline lookup yields CDR1 SNHLY and CDR2 FYNNEI. V was pared by 6 bases and J by 4 bases, with 12 bases between. The CDR3 nucleotides are TGTGCCAGCAGCGAGGGACGGAATAATGAAAAACTGTTTTTT. It encodes CASSEGRNNEKLFF.

This chain uses TRBV19 with TRBJ1-5; no firm D call. V lost 5 bases and J 4 bases, leaving 9 bases between the germline ends. The CDR3 length is 13 residues. Germline assignment: CDR1 LNHDA and CDR2 SQIVND (reference sequence). CDR3 nucleotides: TGTGCCAGTAGTCTCTCTCTTAATCAGCCCCAGCATTTT. It codes for CASSLSLNQPQHF.

This chain uses TRBV2 with TRBJ1-5, with 7 bases identical to TRBD1. Trimming at V came to 1 base and at J to 0 bases, leaving 3 bases not matched to a gene. The CDR3 consists of 16 residues. Per germline, CDR1 SNHLY and CDR2 FYNNEI. The CDR3 sequence is CASSEGTGFSNQPQHF. CDR3 nucleotides: TGTGCCAGCAGTGAAGGGACAGGTTTTAGCAATCAGCCCCAGCATTTT.

The chain couples TRBV14 to TRBJ2-5; 7 positions match TRBD2. Germline V gene lookup returns CDR1 SGHDN and CDR2 FVKESK. The CDR3 sequence is 17 residues long. J lost 0 bases, V lost 4 bases, and 11 bases had no gene match. The CDR3: CASSRPPLRGYQETQYF. The CDR3 region has the DNA TGTGCCAGCAGCCGACCTCCCCTGCGGGGGTACCAAGAGACCCAGTACTTC.

The chain links TRBV28 to TRBJ1-5, with TRBD1 matching over 7 bases. V gave up 4 bases and J gave up 3 bases; unmatched junction bases: 15. CDR3 length: 18 residues. Germline CDR1 MDHEN, CDR2 SYDVKM. CDR3 bases: TGTGCCAGCAGTTCCCGCCCTACTCGGACAGGTAACAATCAGCCCCAGCATTTT. Translation: CASSSRPTRTGNNQPQHF.

Written as DNA, the CDR3 is TGCGCCAGCAGCTCGGCTAGCGGTGTGTACCAAGAGACCCAGTACTTC. Amino acid sequence: CASSSASGVYQETQYF. The chain employs TRBV5-1 and TRBJ2-5; 7 nucleotides match TRBD2. J lost 0 bases, V lost 3 bases, and 8 bases had no gene match. Germline V gene data show CDR1 as SGHRS and CDR2 as YFSETQ. This CDR3 region has 16 residues.

The rearrangement uses TRBV6-5 and TRBJ2-7; the D gene could be TRBD1 or TRBD2 (5 bases each). V lost 4 bases to trimming and J lost 3 bases, with 19 bases between them. Germline-derived CDR1 and CDR2 are MNHEY and SVGAGI. The CDR3 consists of 16 residues. CDR3 sequence (DNA): TGTGCCAGCAGTTCCCGAGGGAGTCCAGGGAACTACGAGCAGTACTTC. Its protein product is CASSSRGSPGNYEQYF.